Sequencing of this T cell receptor (beta chain) was carried out in a study of blood T cell repertoires in COVID-19. Study background: Specimens from acute and convalescent COVID-19 originated in the United States, Italy and Spain. T cells, B-cell-depleted T cells, or PBMCs supplied cDNA or gDNA.

This clone was observed once. TCRdb's copy holds only in-frame clones and misses some; the assay was immunoSEQ multiplex PCR. The sample includes hundreds of thousands of clones, approximately 85% of them seen just once. CDR1 SQVTM and CDR2 ANQGSEA come from the germline V gene. The CDR3 covers 15 residues. V shed 5 bases, J shed 3 bases, and the junction held 10 bases outside the gene matches. The V and J genes are TRBV29-1 and TRBJ1-3; TRBD1 agrees at 7 bases. This clonotype originated in a human donor in a cohort sampled during active COVID-19. Sequencing input: peripheral blood. CDR3 residues: CSVIPPDRVGNTIYF. In nucleotides, the CDR3 is TGCAGCGTTATACCTCCCGACAGGGTTGGAAACACCATATATTTT.